Shown below are 2 T cell receptor beta chains from a single sample sequenced in a study of blood T cells in healthy people across ages. A second PCR, run for about 7 to 11 cycles, used a sample-barcoded 5' primer plus a J-beta primer mix. TCRdb re-called the 5' RACE reads through MiXCR, storing one row per CDR3 protein. The sample holds roughly 1.6 million distinct CDR3 sequences; 34% are singletons and the top ten take approximately 10%. The specimen was blood. These receptors were taken from a woman in her 30s in good health.

This clonotype was seen repeatedly, ten times or more. The chain links TRBV7-2 to TRBJ2-1; D is uncertain. The CDR3 has 15 amino acids. Germline V gives CDR1 SGHTA, CDR2 FQGNSA. V was pared by 0 bases and J by 3 bases, with 9 bases between. The CDR3 loop is CASSLASANYNEQFF. The CDR3 coding sequence is TGTGCCAGCAGCTTAGCCAGCGCGAACTACAATGAGCAGTTCTTC. Based on the CDR3 plus reference TRBV7-2 and TRBJ2-1, the full variable domain is GAGVSQSPSNKVTEKGKDVELRCDPISGHTALYWYRQSLGQGLEFLIYFQGNSAPDKSGLPSDRFSAERTGGSVSTLTIQRTQQEDSAVYLCASSLASANYNEQFFGPGTRLTVL.

This clonotype has only a few counts. This rearrangement joins TRBV12-3 or TRBV12-4 to TRBJ1-1; D unclear. V lost 5 bases, J lost 6 bases, and 7 bases lay in between. The CDR3 runs to 11 residues. CDR3 sequence: CASSITSEAFF. The DNA of the CDR3 is TGTGCCAGCAGTATAACCTCTGAAGCTTTCTTT.